This T cell receptor beta chain originates from a study of T cell responses to AZD1222 COVID-19 vaccine. For the study at large: Analysis merged second doses at about 4 or about 12 weeks. Points from the study as a whole: The span of vaccine-associated CD4 TCRs extended across spike, with dominance at 160-218 and 743-854. Seropositive AZD1222 recipients at baseline numbered only five or six. Repertoires were sampled only after the peak T cell response.

CDR1 SGHRS and CDR2 YFSETQ come from the germline V gene. The germline V and J ends were trimmed by 3 bases and 0 bases, with 10 bases remaining between them. The CDR3 totals 16 residues. With regard to this clone: The antigen remains undetermined.

Repertoires were generated with immunoSEQ multiplex PCR, while TCRdb's copy carries only in-frame clones and drops some. The sample holds under 80,000 clones; 84% are singletons and the top ten take 21%. Source: peripheral blood, taken on day 0 of AZD1222 vaccination. This sequence joins TRBV5-1 and TRBJ2-6; a weak D match, TRBD2 (6 bases). This TCR derives from an adult in good health. The CDR3 DNA follows: TGCGCCAGCAGCTGGGACGGGAGCTCTGGGGCCAACGTCCTGACTTTC. Residues: CASSWDGSSGANVLTF.